The clone carrying this TCR beta chain showed up just a few times. Its antigen remains unknown. The sample originates from a study of cytomegalovirus exposure and HLA in healthy donors. Study at large: Per a later analysis, the approximately 690 first-cohort and over 90 validation repertoires shared one platform. Study-wide results and caveats: According to the study, 160 or so TCR beta chains were cytomegalovirus-associated. Whilst most TCR sequences proved rare, a subset of public TCRs occurred across many donors.

Trimming removed 6 bases from V and 5 bases from J; junction bases left unmatched: 3. CDR3 size: 13 residues. Germline V gene data show CDR1 as SNHLY and CDR2 as FYNNEI. TCRdb's copy holds only in-frame clones and misses some; the assay was immunoSEQ multiplex PCR. The profile shows fewer than 150,000 clones, about 90% of them singletons. The receptor was derived from a young man in good health and CMV-seronegative. The chain uses TRBV2 and TRBJ1-5; 8 bases map to TRBD1. The sequenced sample was PBMCs. CDR3: CASRGQGDQPQHF. The DNA for the CDR3 is TGTGCCAGCAGAGGACAGGGAGATCAGCCCCAGCATTTT.